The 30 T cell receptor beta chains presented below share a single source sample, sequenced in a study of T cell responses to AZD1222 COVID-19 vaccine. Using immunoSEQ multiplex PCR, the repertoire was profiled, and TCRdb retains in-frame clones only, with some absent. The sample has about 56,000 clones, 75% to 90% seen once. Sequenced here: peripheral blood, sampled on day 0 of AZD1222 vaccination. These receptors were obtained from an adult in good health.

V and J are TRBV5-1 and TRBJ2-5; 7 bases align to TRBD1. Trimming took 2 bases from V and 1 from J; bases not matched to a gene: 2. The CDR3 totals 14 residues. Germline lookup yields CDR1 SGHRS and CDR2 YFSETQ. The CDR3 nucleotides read TGCGCCAGCAGCTTCCGGGACAGCCAAGAGACCCAGTACTTC. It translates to CASSFRDSQETQYF.

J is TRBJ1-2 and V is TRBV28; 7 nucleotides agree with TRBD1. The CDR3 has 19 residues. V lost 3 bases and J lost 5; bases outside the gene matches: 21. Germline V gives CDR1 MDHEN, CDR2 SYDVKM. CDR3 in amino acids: CASSFRRAGQLLPLYGYTF. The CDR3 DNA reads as TGTGCCAGCAGTTTTCGGAGGGCGGGACAGCTCCTTCCGCTTTATGGCTACACCTTC.

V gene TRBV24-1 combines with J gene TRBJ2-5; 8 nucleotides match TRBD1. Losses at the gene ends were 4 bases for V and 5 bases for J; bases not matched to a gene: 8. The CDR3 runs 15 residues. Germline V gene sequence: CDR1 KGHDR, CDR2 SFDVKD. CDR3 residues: CATSDNGQGQETQYF. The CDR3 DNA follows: TGTGCCACCAGTGACAACGGACAGGGCCAGGAGACCCAGTACTTC.

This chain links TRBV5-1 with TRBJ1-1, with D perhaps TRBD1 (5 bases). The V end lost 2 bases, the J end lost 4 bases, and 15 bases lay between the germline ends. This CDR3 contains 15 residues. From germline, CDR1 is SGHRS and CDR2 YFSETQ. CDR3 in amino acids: CASSFSGGRGTEAFF. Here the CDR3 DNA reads TGCGCCAGCAGCTTTAGCGGGGGTCGGGGCACTGAAGCTTTCTTT.

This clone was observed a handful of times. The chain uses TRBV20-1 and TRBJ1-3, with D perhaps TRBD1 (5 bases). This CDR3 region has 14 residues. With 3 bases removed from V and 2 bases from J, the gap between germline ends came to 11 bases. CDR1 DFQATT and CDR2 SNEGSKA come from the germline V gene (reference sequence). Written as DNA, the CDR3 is TGCAGTGCTAGTGACAGAAAGACTGGAAACACCATATATTTT. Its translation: CSASDRKTGNTIYF.

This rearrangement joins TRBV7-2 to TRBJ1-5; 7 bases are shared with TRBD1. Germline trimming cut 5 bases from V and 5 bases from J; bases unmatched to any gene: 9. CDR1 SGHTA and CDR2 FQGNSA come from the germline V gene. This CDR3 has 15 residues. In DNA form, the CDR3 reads TGTGCCAGCAGCCCCCAGGGACAGCAACATCAGCCCCAGCATTTT. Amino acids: CASSPQGQQHQPQHF.

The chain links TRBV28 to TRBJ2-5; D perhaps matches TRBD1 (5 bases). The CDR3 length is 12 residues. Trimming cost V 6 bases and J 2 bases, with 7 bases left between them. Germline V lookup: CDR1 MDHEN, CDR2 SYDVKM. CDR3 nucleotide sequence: TGTGCCAGCAGGACAGATCAAGAGACCCAGTACTTC. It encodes CASRTDQETQYF.

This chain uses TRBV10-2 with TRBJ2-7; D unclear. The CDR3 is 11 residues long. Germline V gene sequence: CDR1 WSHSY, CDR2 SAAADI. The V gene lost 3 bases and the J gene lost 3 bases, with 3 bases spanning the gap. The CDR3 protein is CASSDGYEQYF. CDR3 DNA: TGCGCCAGCAGTGATGGCTACGAGCAGTACTTC.

CDR3 nucleotides: TGTGCCAGCAACTACAGGGGAGATAAGCAGTACTTC. Protein sequence: CASNYRGDKQYF. This sequence joins TRBV6-5 and TRBJ2-7; 7 bases match TRBD1. The CDR3 length is 12 residues. The germline CDR1 and CDR2 sequences are MNHEY and SVGAGI. V shed 7 bases and J 8 bases; nucleotides not matched to a gene: 8.

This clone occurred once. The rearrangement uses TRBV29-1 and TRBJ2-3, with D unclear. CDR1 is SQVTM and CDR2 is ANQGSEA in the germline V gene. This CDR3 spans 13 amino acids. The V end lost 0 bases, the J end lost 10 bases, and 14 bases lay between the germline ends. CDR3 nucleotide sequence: TGCAGCGTTGAAGACAACTCCTTGATGGCGCAGTATTTT. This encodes CSVEDNSLMAQYF.

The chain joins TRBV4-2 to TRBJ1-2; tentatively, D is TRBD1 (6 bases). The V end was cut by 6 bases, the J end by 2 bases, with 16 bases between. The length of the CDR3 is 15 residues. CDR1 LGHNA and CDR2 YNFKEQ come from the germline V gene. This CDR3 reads CASSGAQGPNYGYTF. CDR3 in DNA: TGTGCCAGCAGTGGTGCTCAGGGGCCAAACTATGGCTACACCTTC.

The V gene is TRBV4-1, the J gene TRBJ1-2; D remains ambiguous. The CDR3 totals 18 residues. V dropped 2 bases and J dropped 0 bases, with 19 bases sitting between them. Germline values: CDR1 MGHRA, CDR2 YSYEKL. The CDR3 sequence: CASSQPSRGRRANYGYTF. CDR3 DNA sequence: TGCGCCAGCAGCCAACCTTCCCGCGGCAGGAGAGCTAACTATGGCTACACCTTC.

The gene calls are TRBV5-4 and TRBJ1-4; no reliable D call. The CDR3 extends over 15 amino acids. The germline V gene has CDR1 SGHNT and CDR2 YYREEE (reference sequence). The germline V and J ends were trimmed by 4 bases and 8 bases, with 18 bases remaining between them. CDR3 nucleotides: TGTGCCAGCAGCGGATCAACGAGGACGCTAGAAAAACTGTTTTTT. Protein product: CASSGSTRTLEKLFF.

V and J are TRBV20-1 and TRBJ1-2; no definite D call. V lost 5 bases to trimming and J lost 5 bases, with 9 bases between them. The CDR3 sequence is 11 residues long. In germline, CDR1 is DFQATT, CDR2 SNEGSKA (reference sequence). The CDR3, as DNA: TGCAGTGCTTCAGCGGGGTATGGCTACACCTTC. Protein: CSASAGYGYTF.

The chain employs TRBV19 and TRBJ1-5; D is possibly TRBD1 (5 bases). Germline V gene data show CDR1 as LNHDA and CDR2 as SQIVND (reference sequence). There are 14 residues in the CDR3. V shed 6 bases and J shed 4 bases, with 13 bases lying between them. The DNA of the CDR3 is TGTGCCAGTAGCCACACAGGCTTTAATCAGCCCCAGCATTTT. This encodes CASSHTGFNQPQHF.

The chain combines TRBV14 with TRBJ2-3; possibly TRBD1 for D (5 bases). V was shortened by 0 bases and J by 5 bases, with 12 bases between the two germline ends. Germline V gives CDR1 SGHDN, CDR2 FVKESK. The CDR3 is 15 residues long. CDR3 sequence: CASSQELVRGDTQYF. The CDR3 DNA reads TGTGCCAGCAGCCAAGAGTTAGTTAGGGGAGATACGCAGTATTTT. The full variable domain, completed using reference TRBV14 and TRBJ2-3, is EAGVTQFPSHSVIEKGQTVTLRCDPISGHDNLYWYRRVMGKEIKFLLHFVKESKQDESGMPNNRFLAERTGGTYSTLKVQPAELEDSGVYFCASSQELVRGDTQYFGPGTRLTVL.

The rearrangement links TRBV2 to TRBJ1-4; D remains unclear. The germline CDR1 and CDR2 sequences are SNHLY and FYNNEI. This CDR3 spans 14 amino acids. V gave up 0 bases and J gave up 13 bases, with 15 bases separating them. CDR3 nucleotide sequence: TGTGCCAGCAGTGAAGCGTTAGAAGGGAGAGCACTGTTTTTT. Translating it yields CASSEALEGRALFF.

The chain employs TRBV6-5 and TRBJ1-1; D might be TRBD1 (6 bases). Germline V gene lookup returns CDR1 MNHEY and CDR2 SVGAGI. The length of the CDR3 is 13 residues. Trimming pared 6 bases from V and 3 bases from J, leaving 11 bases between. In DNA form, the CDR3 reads TGTGCCAGCAGACAGGGCCCCCACACTGAAGCTTTCTTT. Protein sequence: CASRQGPHTEAFF.

Written as DNA, the CDR3 is TGTGCCAGCAGCCAAAAAATAGCGGGTCCTCGGTACTTC. Translating it yields CASSQKIAGPRYF. The chain employs TRBV3-1 (or the pseudogene TRBV3-2) and TRBJ2-7; 7 bases agree with TRBD2. With V trimmed by 2 bases and J by 12 bases, 10 bases remained unmatched. CDR1 is LGHDT, CDR2 YNNKEL, per germline (reference sequence). The CDR3 totals 13 residues.

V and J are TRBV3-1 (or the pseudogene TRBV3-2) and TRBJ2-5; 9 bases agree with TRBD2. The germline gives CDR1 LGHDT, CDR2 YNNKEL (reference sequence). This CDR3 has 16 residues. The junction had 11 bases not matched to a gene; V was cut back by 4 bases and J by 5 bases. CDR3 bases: TGTGCCAGCAGCCGTGGAGTAGCGGGGGTTTGGGAGACCCAGTACTTC. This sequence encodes CASSRGVAGVWETQYF.

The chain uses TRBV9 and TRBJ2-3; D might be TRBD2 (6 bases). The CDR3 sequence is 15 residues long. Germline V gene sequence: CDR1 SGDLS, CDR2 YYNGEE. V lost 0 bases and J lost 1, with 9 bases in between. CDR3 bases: TGTGCCAGCAGCGTAGGTCCTAGCGGCACAGATACGCAGTATTTT. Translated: CASSVGPSGTDTQYF. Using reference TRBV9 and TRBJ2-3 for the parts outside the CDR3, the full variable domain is DSGVTQTPKHLITATGQRVTLRCSPRSGDLSVYWYQQSLDQGLQFLIQYYNGEERAKGNILERFSAQQFPDLHSELNLSSLELGDSALYFCASSVGPSGTDTQYFGPGTRLTVL.

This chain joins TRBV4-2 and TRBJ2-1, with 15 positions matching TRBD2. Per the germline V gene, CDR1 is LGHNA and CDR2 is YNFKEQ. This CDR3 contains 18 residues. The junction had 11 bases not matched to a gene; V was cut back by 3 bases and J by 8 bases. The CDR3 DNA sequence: TGTGCCAGCAGCCAGGCTGGACTAGCGGGGGGGGTAGGGGATGAGCAGTTCTTC. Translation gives CASSQAGLAGGVGDEQFF.

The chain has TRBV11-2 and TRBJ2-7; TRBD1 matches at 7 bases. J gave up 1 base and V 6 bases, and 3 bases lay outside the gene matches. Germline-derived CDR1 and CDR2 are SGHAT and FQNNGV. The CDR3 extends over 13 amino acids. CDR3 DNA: TGTGCCAGCAGACAGGGGTTATCCTACGAGCAGTACTTC. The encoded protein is CASRQGLSYEQYF.

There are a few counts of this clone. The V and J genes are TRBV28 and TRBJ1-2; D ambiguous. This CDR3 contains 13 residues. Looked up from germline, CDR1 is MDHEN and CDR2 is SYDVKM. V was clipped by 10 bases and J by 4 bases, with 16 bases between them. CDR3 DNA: TGTGCCACCTTGACATTACCTATCTATGGCTACACCTTC. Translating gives CATLTLPIYGYTF.

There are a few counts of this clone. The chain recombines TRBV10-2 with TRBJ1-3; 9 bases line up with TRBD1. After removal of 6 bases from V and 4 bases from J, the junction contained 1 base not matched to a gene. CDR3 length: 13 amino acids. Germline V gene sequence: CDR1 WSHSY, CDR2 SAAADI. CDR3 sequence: CASRTGGGNTIYF. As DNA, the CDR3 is TGCGCCAGCAGAACAGGGGGCGGAAACACCATATATTTT.

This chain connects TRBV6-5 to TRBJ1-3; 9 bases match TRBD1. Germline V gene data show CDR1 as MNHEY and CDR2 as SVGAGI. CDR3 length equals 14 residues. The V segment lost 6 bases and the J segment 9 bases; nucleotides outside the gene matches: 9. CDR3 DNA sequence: TGTGCCAGCAGGGGGACAGGGACCATCGGCACCATATATTTT. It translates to CASRGTGTIGTIYF.

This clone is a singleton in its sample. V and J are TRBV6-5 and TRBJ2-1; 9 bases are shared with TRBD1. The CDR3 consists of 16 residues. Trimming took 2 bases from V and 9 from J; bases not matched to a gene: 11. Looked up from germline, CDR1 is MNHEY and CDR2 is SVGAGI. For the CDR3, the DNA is TGTGCCAGCAGTTACACGTCACAGGGGGCCACGACTGAGCAGTTCTTC. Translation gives CASSYTSQGATTEQFF.

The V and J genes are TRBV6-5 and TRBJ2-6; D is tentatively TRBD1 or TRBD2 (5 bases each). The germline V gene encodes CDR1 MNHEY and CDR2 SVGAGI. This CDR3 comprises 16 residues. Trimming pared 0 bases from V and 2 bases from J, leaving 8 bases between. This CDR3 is CASSYSGVPGANVLTF. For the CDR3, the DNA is TGTGCCAGCAGTTACTCGGGGGTCCCTGGGGCCAACGTCCTGACTTTC.

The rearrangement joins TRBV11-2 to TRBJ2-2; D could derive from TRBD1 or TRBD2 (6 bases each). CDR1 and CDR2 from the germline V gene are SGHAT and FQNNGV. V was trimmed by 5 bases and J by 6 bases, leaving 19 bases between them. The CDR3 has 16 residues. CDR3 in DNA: TGTGCCAGCAGCACATACACAATTGGGGGGCCCGGGGAGCTGTTTTTT. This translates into CASSTYTIGGPGELFF.

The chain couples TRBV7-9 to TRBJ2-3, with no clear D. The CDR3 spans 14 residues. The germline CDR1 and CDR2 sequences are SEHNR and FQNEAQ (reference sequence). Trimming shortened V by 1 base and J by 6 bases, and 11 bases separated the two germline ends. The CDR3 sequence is CASSLGAIEDTQYF. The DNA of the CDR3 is TGTGCCAGCAGCTTAGGGGCGATCGAGGATACGCAGTATTTT.